This paragraph covers one T cell receptor beta chain sequence. Its target is not known. V lost 4 bases, J lost 0 bases, and 14 bases lay in between. In germline, CDR1 is ENHRY, CDR2 SYGVKD. This CDR3 comprises 16 residues. Repertoires were generated with immunoSEQ multiplex PCR, while TCRdb's copy carries only in-frame clones and drops some. The repertoire consists of about 90,000 clones, with roughly 90% occurring once and the leading ten covering roughly 5.2%. This record comes from a study of T cell responses to AZD1222 COVID-19 vaccine. Study as a whole: Second-dose schedules of about 4 or about 12 weeks were combined. Findings of the study overall: Seropositivity was recorded at baseline in only six AZD1222 recipients. Reportedly, nearly half of unique spike TCRs recognized epitopes outside B.1.351/B.1.1.7 mutations.

The chain is built from TRBV10-3 and TRBJ2-3, with D perhaps matching TRBD1 or TRBD2 (7 bases each). Sequencing used peripheral blood, obtained on day 0 of AZD1222 vaccination. The sequence came from an adult in good health. This CDR3 reads CAISGEGQPSTDTQYF. The CDR3 coding sequence is TGTGCCATCAGTGGGGAGGGACAGCCTAGCACAGATACGCAGTATTTT.